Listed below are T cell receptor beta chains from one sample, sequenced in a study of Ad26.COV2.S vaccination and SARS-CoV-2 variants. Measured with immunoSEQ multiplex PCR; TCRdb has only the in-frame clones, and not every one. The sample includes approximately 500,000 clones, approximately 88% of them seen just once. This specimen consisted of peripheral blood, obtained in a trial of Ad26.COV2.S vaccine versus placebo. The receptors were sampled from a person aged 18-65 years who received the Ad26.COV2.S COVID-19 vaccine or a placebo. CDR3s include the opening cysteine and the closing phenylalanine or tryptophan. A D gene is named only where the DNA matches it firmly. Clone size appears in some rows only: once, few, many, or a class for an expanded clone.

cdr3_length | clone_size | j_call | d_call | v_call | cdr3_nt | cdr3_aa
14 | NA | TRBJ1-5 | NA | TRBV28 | TGTGCCAGCAGTTTTGCTGGGCTGAATCAGCCCCAGCATTTT | CASSFAGLNQPQHF
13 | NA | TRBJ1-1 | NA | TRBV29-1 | TGCAGCTTGACGACAGGCTTGGGCACTGAAGCTTTCTTT | CSLTTGLGTEAFF
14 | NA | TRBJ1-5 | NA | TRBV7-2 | TGTGCCAGCTCCACGTCAGGGGTGGGTCAGCCCCAGCATTTT | CASSTSGVGQPQHF
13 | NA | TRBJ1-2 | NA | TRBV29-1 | TGCAGCGTTGAGGGGGGACGGGACTATGGCTACACCTTC | CSVEGGRDYGYTF
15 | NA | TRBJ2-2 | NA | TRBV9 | TGTGCCAGCAGCGTAGGAGGGACGAACACCGGGGAGCTGTTTTTT | CASSVGGTNTGELFF
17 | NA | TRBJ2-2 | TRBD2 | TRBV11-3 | TGTGCCAGCAGCTTTTCCCCCCTAGCGGCGAACACCGGGGAGCTGTTTTTT | CASSFSPLAANTGELFF
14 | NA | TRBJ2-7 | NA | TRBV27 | TGTGCCAGCAGTTTATACGGGCCAGACTACGAGCAGTACTTC | CASSLYGPDYEQYF
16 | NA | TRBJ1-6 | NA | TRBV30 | TGTGCCTGGAGCCAAGGGCCCGGGACATCGAATTCACCCCTCCACTTT | CAWSQGPGTSNSPLHF
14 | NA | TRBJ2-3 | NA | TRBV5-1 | TGCGCCAGCAGCTTATTAGCTAGCACAGATACGCAGTATTTT | CASSLLASTDTQYF
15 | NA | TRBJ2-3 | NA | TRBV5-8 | TGTGCCAGCAGCTTGGCCAGATTGGGCACAGATACGCAGTATTTT | CASSLARLGTDTQYF
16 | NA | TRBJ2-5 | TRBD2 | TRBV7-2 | TGTGCCAGCAGCAGAGGGACTAGCGTTTACCAAGAGACCCAGTACTTC | CASSRGTSVYQETQYF
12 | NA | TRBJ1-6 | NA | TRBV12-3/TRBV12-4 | TGTGCCAGCAGTGCCACCAATTCACCCCTCCACTTT | CASSATNSPLHF
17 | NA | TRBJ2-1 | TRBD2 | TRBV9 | TGTGCCAGCAGCGGGCTAGCGGGAGGGGGCCCCTACAATGAGCAGTTCTTC | CASSGLAGGGPYNEQFF
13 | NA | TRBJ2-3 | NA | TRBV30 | TGTGCCTGGAACAGGTTGCGCACAGATACGCAGTATTTT | CAWNRLRTDTQYF
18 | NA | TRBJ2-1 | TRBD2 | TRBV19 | TGTGCCAGTAGTTCCCTAGCGGGAATCCCAATAAATTACAATGAGCAGTTCTTC | CASSSLAGIPINYNEQFF
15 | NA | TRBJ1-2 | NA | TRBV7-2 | TGTGCCAGCAGCTTGGACGGGGCAGCTTACAATGGCTACACCTTC | CASSLDGAAYNGYTF
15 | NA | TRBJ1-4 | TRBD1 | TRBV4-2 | TGTGCCAGCAGCCAAGAAGGGACAGTAAATGAAAAACTGTTTTTT | CASSQEGTVNEKLFF
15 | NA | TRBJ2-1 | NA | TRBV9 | TGTGCCAGCAGCGTAGCTGGGCTAGCAGGGCGGGAGCAGTTCTTC | CASSVAGLAGREQFF
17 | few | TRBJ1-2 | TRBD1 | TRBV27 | TGTGCCAGCAGTTTAGGGGACAGGGGACCCTTTAACTATGGCTACACCTTC | CASSLGDRGPFNYGYTF
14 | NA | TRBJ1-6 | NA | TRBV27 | TGTGCCAGCAGTTTTGGGGGCGGGGGGTCACCCCTCCACTTT | CASSFGGGGSPLHF
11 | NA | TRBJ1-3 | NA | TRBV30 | TGTGCCTGGACCTTGGGGAACACCATATATTTT | CAWTLGNTIYF
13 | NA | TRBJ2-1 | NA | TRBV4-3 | TGCGCCAGCAGCCAAGGGGGTGTGGGTGAGCAGTTCTTC | CASSQGGVGEQFF
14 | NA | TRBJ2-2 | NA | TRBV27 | TGTGCCAGCAGTTACCGCACTCACACCGGGGAGCTGTTTTTT | CASSYRTHTGELFF
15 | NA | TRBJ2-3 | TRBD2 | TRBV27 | TGTGCCAGCAGTTCGGAGCGGGAGGTTTCGGATACGCAGTATTTT | CASSSEREVSDTQYF
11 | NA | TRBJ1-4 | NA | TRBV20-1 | TGCAGTGCTAGAAGGACCCAGGGACTGTTTTTT | CSARRTQGLFF
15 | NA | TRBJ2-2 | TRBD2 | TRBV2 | TGTGCCAGCAAGAAGACTAGCGGGAGCACCGGGGAGCTGTTTTTT | CASKKTSGSTGELFF
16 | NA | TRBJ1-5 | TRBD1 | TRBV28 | TGTGCCAGCAGTAGACGTCAGGGGGCGGTCAATCAGCCCCAGCATTTT | CASSRRQGAVNQPQHF
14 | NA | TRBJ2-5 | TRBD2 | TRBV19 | TGTGCCAGTACCCCTAGCGGGGGCGCCGTGGCCCAGTACTTC | CASTPSGGAVAQYF
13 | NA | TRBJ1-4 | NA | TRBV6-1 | TGTGCCAGCAGTGAAGAGCTTGGTGAAAAACTGTTTTTT | CASSEELGEKLFF
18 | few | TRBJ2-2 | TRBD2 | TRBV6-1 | TGTGCCAGCAGTGACGGACTAGCGGGCTGGGTTAACACCGGGGAGCTGTTTTTT | CASSDGLAGWVNTGELFF
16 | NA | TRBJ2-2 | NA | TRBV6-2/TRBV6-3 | TGTGCCAGCAGTTATTCTACAGTAGAACGGACCGGGGAGCTGTTTTTT | CASSYSTVERTGELFF
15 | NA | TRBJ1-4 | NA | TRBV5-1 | TGCGCCAGCAGCTTATACGGAGGCACTAATGAAAAACTGTTTTTT | CASSLYGGTNEKLFF
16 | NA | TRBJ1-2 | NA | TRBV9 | TGTGCCAGCAGCTTACCAAGGGGATCACAGAACTATGGCTACACCTTC | CASSLPRGSQNYGYTF
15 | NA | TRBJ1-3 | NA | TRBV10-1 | TGCGCCAGCAGTGGGGCAGTTTTTTCTGGAAACACCATATATTTT | CASSGAVFSGNTIYF
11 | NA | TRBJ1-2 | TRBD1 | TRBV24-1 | TGTGCCACCAGTCAGGGGGCTGGCTACACCTTC | CATSQGAGYTF
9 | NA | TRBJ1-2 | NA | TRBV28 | TGTGCGGTTGACTATGGCTACACCTTC | CAVDYGYTF
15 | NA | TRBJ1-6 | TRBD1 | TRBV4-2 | TGTGCCAGCAGCCAAGACGGGACAGGGAATTCACCCCTCCACTTT | CASSQDGTGNSPLHF
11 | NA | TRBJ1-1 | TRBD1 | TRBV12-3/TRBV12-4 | TGTGCCAGTTCAGGGGGCTTTGAAGCTTTCTTT | CASSGGFEAFF
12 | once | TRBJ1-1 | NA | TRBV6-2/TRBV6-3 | TGTGCCAGCAGTTACGTTGGCACTGAAGCTTTCTTT | CASSYVGTEAFF
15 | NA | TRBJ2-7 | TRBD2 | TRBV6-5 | TGTGCCAGCAGCCACCCGGCGGGAGTTGGATACGAGCAGTACTTC | CASSHPAGVGYEQYF
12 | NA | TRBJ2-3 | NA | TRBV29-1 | TGCAGCGACATAGCGGTGGCAGATACGCAGTATTTT | CSDIAVADTQYF
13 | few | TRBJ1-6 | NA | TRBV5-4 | TGTGCCAGCAGCCTGTACAGGGATTCACCCCTCCACTTT | CASSLYRDSPLHF
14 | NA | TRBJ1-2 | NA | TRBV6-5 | TGTGCCACCATGAGGACGGCCCCTAACTATGGCTACACCTTC | CATMRTAPNYGYTF